This TCR beta chain was documented in a study of T cells after yellow fever vaccination. The table lists this clonotype with a few counts. The antigen is not known. 5'RACE template switching produced TCR cDNA carrying a universal primer site and UMIs. TCRdb re-derived calls from the 5' RACE reads in MiXCR, one entry per CDR3 protein. The data show about 350,000 distinct CDR3 sequences, less than 9.5% seen once. From germline, CDR1 is SEHNR and CDR2 FQNEAQ (reference sequence). The CDR3 spans 15 residues. V was clipped by 2 bases and J by 3 bases, with 10 bases between them. General study results and limits: Most clones from primary vaccination resurfaced after the booster (about 96% CD4, less than 90% CD8).

This TCR was recovered from a man aged 18 to 30 who received the YFV17D yellow fever vaccine. V and J are TRBV7-9 and TRBJ2-2; no clear D. The starting material was PBMCs, obtained about 49 days after the first yellow fever vaccination. CDR3 loop: CASSLPLPDTGELFF. In DNA form, the CDR3 reads TGTGCCAGCAGCTTACCACTCCCAGACACCGGGGAGCTGTTTTTT.